This TCR beta chain was sequenced in a study of T cell responses to AZD1222 COVID-19 vaccine. Study conclusions and caveats: Clonal diversity may have been underestimated in mostly white British donors. The reported proportion of spike-specific TCRs targeting unmutated variant regions was nearly half.

Clones were read by immunoSEQ multiplex PCR, and TCRdb kept only the in-frame ones, dropping some. The repertoire has 100,000 to 150,000 clones, around 87% of them found once; the top ten carry about 10%. CDR1 is SQVTM, CDR2 ANQGSEA, per germline. Between the trimmed V and J ends, which lost 6 bases and 7 bases, there was a span of 22 bases. This CDR3 has 14 amino acids. Comments on this clone: The antigen remains unidentified.

Sample: peripheral blood, taken on day 0 of AZD1222 vaccination. The chain links TRBV29-1 to TRBJ2-7, with D perhaps TRBD2 (5 bases). This sequence was found in an adult in good health. In nucleotides, the CDR3 is TGCAGCGTAGGACTCCGGGCCGCTGTGGGTGAGCAGTACTTC. It translates to CSVGLRAAVGEQYF.